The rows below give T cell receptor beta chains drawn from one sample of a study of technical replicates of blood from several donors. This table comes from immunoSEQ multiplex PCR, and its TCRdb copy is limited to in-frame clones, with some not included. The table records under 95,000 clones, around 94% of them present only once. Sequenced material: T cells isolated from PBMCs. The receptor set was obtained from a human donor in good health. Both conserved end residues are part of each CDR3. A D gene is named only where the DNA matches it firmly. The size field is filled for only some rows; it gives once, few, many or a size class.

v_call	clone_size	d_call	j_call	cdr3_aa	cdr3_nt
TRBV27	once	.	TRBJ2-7	CASSRRSSYEQYF	TGTGCCAGCAGTAGAAGGAGCTCCTACGAGCAGTACTTC
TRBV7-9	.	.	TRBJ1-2	CASSGEAREDYGYTF	TGTGCCAGCAGCGGGGAGGCCCGGGAGGACTATGGCTACACCTTC
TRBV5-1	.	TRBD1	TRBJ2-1	CASSRDRYNEQFF	TGCGCCAGCAGTCGGGACAGGTACAATGAGCAGTTCTTC
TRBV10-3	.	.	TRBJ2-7	CASGPSGSYEQYF	TGTGCCAGCGGGCCTTCGGGCTCCTACGAGCAGTACTTC
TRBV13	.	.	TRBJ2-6	CASSFYGTSGANVLTF	TGTGCCAGCAGCTTTTACGGTACCTCTGGGGCCAACGTCCTGACTTTC
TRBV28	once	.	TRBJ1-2	CASSLGAGSYGYTF	TGTGCCAGCAGTTTAGGCGCGGGTAGCTATGGCTACACCTTC
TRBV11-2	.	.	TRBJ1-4	CASRLPGRRNEKLFF	TGTGCCAGCAGGCTCCCCGGCAGGCGTAATGAAAAACTGTTTTTT
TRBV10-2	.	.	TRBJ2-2	CASRQGTGELFF	TGCGCCAGCAGACAGGGCACCGGGGAGCTGTTTTTT
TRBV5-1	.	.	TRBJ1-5	CASSLVRPVGFQDYSNQPQHF	TGCGCCAGCAGCTTGGTTCGCCCTGTAGGATTCCAGGATTATAGCAATCAGCCCCAGCATTTT
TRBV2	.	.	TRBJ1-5	CASRTGSNQPQHF	TGTGCCAGCAGAACAGGGAGCAATCAGCCCCAGCATTTT
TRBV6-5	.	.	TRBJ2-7	CASSYSQVYEQYF	TGTGCCAGCAGTTACTCCCAGGTCTACGAGCAGTACTTC
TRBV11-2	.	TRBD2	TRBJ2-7	CASRPLSGLAGREQYF	TGTGCCAGCAGACCTCTATCGGGACTAGCGGGAAGGGAGCAGTACTTC
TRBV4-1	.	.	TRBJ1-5	CASSQDGGDNQPQHF	TGCGCCAGCAGCCAAGACGGGGGGGACAATCAGCCCCAGCATTTT
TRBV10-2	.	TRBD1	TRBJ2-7	CASSGLRGQETLFSYEQYF	TGCGCCAGCAGTGGCCTCCGGGGACAGGAGACTTTGTTCTCCTACGAGCAGTACTTC
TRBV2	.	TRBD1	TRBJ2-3	CASWDRRRLDTQYF	TGTGCCAGCTGGGACAGGCGACGTTTAGATACGCAGTATTTT
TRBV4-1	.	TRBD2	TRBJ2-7	CASSPYSPSGSSYEQYF	TGCGCCAGCAGCCCCTACTCTCCTAGCGGGAGCTCCTACGAGCAGTACTTC
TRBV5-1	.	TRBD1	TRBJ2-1	CASSLTGGTYNEQFF	TGCGCCAGCAGCTTAACAGGGGGCACCTACAATGAGCAGTTCTTC
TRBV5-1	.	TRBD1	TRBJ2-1	CASSFLSGQGYNEQFF	TGCGCCAGCAGCTTTTTATCCGGACAGGGATATAATGAGCAGTTCTTC
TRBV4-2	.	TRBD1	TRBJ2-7	CASSFRLGQGGEQYF	TGTGCCAGCAGCTTTAGACTCGGACAGGGAGGCGAGCAGTACTTC
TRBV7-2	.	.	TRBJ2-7	CASSLEGPGEQYF	TGTGCCAGCAGCTTAGAGGGGCCGGGCGAGCAGTACTTC
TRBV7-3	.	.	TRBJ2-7	CASSLGSGVKYEQYF	TGTGCCAGCAGCCTAGGCTCAGGGGTGAAATACGAGCAGTACTTC
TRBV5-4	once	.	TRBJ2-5	CASSPPGIQETQYF	TGTGCCAGCAGCCCGCCGGGGATTCAAGAGACCCAGTACTTC